This T cell receptor (beta chain) was documented in a study of blood T cell repertoires in COVID-19. Across the study: Some COVID-19 samples were acute and others convalescent; all came from the United States, Italy and Spain. Sample material is recorded as cDNA or gDNA derived from T cells, B-cell-depleted T cells, or PBMCs.

This clone was found a few times. Authors' processing steps: Quantification of nucleated cells was approximated via reference gene primer amplification. The protocol was immunoSEQ multiplex PCR, while the TCRdb copy is restricted to in-frame clones and leaves out a portion. V and J calls and clone size follow that table, whereas D and trimming were derived from the DNA. The repertoire has around 70,000 clones, 78% of them found once; the top ten carry roughly a sixth. This receptor was obtained from a human donor in a cohort sampled during active COVID-19. The sample was peripheral blood.

The CDR3 region has the DNA TGTGCCAGCAGCATCGACAGGGCGTTTAACACTGAAGCTTTCTTT. Translation: CASSIDRAFNTEAFF. V usage is TRBV6-5 and J usage is TRBJ1-1, with 7 bases matching TRBD1. CDR3 length: 15 amino acids. The V gene's germline CDR1 is MNHEY and CDR2 SVGAGI. Trimming cost V 6 bases and J 2 bases; bases outside gene matches: 9.